This entry is about one T cell receptor beta chain. Its antigen is unknown. Time point indicated: blood 2 weeks post-SBRT. The sample's treatment: 15 Gy SBRT to primary tumor, nephrectomy 4 weeks later. After SBRT, blood was collected at 2 and 4 weeks, plus baseline. The data are from a study of radiation and T cells in renal cell carcinoma. General study findings and limits: From baseline, blood top tumor clonotypes peaked at 2 weeks post-radiation.

Assay: immunoSEQ multiplex PCR; the TCRdb copy retains only in-frame clones and omits some. The sample records 160,000 or so clones, about 87% being singletons. V gave up 3 bases and J gave up 5 bases, with 23 bases separating them. The CDR3 is 17 residues long. From germline, CDR1 is SGHTA and CDR2 FQGNSA. The sequence was obtained from a woman aged 50 to 65 with renal cell carcinoma. The V call is TRBV7-2, the J call TRBJ2-7; D possibly matches TRBD1 or TRBD2 (5 bases each). Sequencing was performed on blood, taken from a patient whose treatment included radiotherapy and nephrectomy. The CDR3 bases are TGTGCCAGCAGCTTTGAAAGGATGATTTGGGGGTACGACGAGCAGTACTTC. Translating it yields CASSFERMIWGYDEQYF.